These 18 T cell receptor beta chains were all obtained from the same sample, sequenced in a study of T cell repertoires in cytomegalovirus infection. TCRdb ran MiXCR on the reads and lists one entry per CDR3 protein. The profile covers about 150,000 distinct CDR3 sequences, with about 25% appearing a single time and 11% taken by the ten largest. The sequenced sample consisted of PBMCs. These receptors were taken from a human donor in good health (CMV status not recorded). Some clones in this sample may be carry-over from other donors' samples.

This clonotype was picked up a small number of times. The chain's CDR3 is CASSENPSLSTEAFF. The CDR3 DNA is TGTGCCAGCAGTGAAAACCCCTCCCTGAGCACTGAAGCTTTCTTT. The chain joins TRBV2 to TRBJ1-1, with D hard to call. The germline CDR1 and CDR2 sequences are SNHLY and FYNNEI. Between the trimmed V and J ends, which lost 2 bases and 4 bases, there was a span of 14 bases. The CDR3 is 15 residues long. Complete variable domain (other parts from reference TRBV2 and TRBJ1-1): EPEVTQTPSHQVTQMGQEVILRCVPISNHLYFYWYRQILGQKVEFLVSFYNNEISEKSEIFDDQFSVERPDGSNFTLKIRSTKLEDSAMYFCASSENPSLSTEAFFGQGTRLTVV.

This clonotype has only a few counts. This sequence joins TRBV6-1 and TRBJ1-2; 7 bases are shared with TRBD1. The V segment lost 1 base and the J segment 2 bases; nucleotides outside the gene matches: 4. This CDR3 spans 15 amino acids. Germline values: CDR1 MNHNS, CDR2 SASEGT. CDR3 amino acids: CASSEEGGANYGYTF. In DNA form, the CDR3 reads TGTGCCAGCAGTGAAGAAGGGGGCGCGAACTATGGCTACACCTTC.

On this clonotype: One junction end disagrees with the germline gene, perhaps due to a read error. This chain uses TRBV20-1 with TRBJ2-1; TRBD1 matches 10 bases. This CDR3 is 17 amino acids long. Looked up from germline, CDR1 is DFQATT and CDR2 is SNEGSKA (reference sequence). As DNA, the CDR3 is TGCAGTGCTCAGACAGGGGGCCGCGGTAGCTCCTACAATGATCAGTTCTTC. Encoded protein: CSAQTGGRGSSYNDQFF.

The CDR3, as DNA: TGCAGTGCTACCCAAGCGGGAGTACGAACAGATACGCAGTATTTT. Protein sequence: CSATQAGVRTDTQYF. V is TRBV20-1 and J is TRBJ2-3, with 8 bases matching TRBD2. Germline V lookup: CDR1 DFQATT, CDR2 SNEGSKA (reference sequence). The CDR3 contains 15 residues. The V segment lost 4 bases and the J segment 3 bases; nucleotides outside the gene matches: 9.

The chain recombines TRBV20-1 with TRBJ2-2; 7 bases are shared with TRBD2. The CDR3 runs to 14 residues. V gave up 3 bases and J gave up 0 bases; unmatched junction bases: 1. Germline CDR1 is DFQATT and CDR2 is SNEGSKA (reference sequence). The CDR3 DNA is TGCAGTGCTAGGGGGACTACGAACACCGGGGAGCTGTTTTTT. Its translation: CSARGTTNTGELFF.

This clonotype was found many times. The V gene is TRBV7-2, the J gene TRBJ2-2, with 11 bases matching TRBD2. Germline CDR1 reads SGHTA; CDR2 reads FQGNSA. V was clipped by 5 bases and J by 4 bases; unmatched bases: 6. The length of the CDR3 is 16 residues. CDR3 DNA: TGTGCCAGCAGCCGTAGCGGGAGGGCCGTCACCGGGGAGCTGTTTTTT. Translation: CASSRSGRAVTGELFF. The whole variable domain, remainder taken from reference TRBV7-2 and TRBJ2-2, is GAGVSQSPSNKVTEKGKDVELRCDPISGHTALYWYRQSLGQGLEFLIYFQGNSAPDKSGLPSDRFSAERTGGSVSTLTIQRTQQEDSAVYLCASSRSGRAVTGELFFGEGSRLTVL.

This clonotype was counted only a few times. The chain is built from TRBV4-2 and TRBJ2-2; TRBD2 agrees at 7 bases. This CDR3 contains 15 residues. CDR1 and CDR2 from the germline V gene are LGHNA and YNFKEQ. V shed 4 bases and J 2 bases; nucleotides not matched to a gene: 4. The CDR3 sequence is CASSPSGVNTGELFF. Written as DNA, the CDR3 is TGTGCCAGCAGCCCAAGCGGGGTAAACACCGGGGAGCTGTTTTTT.

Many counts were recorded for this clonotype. The CDR3 loop is CASSLHREGQPQHF. CDR3 DNA sequence: TGTGCCAGCAGCTTGCATAGGGAGGGTCAGCCCCAGCATTTT. The chain recombines TRBV7-2 with TRBJ1-5; no definite D call. Trimming stripped 3 bases from V and 6 bases from J, with 12 bases between. The germline V gene encodes CDR1 SGHTA and CDR2 FQGNSA. The CDR3 spans 14 residues.

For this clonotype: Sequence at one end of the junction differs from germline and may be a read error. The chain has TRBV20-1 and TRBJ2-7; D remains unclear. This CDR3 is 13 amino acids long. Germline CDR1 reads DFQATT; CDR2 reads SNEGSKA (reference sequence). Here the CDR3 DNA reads TGCAGTGCTAGGTCCGTGGCCTCCCACGAGCAGTACTTC. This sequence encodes CSARSVASHEQYF.

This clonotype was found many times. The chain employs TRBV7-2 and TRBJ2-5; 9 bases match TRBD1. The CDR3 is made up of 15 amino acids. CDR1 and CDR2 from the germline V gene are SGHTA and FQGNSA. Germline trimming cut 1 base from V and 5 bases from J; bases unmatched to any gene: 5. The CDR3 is CASSLDGQGRETQYF. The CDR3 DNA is TGTGCCAGCAGCTTAGACGGACAGGGGCGCGAGACCCAGTACTTC.

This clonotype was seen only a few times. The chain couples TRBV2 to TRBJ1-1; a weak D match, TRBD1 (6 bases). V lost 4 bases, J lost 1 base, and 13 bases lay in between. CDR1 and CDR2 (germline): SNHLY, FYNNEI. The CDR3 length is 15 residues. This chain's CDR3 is CASSAGTQRNTEAFF. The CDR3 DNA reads TGTGCCAGCAGTGCCGGGACACAGCGGAACACTGAAGCTTTCTTT.

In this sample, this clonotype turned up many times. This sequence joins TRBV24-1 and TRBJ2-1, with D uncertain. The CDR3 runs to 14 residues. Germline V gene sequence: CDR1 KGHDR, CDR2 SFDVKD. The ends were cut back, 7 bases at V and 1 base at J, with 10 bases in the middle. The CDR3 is CATRKGPSYNEQFF. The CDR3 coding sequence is TGTGCCACCAGGAAGGGCCCTTCCTACAATGAGCAGTTCTTC.

CDR3 amino acids: CASSLGRDSYEQYF. The CDR3 DNA reads TGTGCCAGCAGCTTAGGTCGGGACAGCTACGAGCAGTACTTC. The chain recombines TRBV7-3 with TRBJ2-7; 7 nucleotides line up with TRBD1. V lost 2 bases, J lost 3 bases, and 4 bases stayed unmatched. This CDR3 has 14 residues. Germline CDR1 reads SGHTA; CDR2 reads FQGTGA.

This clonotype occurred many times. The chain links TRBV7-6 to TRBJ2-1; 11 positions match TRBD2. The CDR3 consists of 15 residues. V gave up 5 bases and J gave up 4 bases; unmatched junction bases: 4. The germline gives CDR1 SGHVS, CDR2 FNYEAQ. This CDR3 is CASSRGLAEYNEQFF. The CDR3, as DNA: TGTGCCAGCAGCCGGGGACTAGCGGAGTACAATGAGCAGTTCTTC. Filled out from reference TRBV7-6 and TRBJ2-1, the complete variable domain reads GAGVSQSPRYKVTKRGQDVALRCDPISGHVSLYWYRQALGQGPEFLTYFNYEAQQDKSGLPNDRFSAERPEGSISTLTIQRTEQRDSAMYRCASSRGLAEYNEQFFGPGTRLTVL.

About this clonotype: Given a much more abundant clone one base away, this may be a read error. The CDR3 nucleotides read TGTGCCATCAGTCTAGCGGGAGTGGCCTACAATGAGCAGTTCTTC. Its protein product is CAISLAGVAYNEQFF. The chain joins TRBV13 to TRBJ2-1, with 10 bases fitting TRBD2. Germline V CDR1 and CDR2: PRHDT, FYEKMQ (reference sequence). The CDR3 is made up of 15 amino acids. V lost 10 bases, J lost 2 bases, and 8 bases stayed unmatched. The entire variable domain, with the rest obtained from reference TRBV13 and TRBJ2-1, is as follows: AAGVIQSPRHLIKEKRETATLKCYPIPRHDTVYWYQQGPGQDPQFLISFYEKMQSDKGSIPDRFSAQQFSDYHSELNMSSLELGDSALYFCAISLAGVAYNEQFFGPGTRLTVL.

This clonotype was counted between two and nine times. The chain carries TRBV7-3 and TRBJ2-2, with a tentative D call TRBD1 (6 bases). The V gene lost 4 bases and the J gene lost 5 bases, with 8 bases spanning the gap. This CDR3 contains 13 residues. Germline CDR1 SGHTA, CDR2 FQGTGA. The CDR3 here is CASSWTATGELFF. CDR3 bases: TGTGCCAGCAGCTGGACAGCAACCGGGGAGCTGTTTTTT.

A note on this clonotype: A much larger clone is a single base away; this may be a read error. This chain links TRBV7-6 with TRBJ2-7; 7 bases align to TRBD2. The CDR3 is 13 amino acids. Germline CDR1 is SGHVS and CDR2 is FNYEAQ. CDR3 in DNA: TGTGCCAGCAGCCCTGGACTAGTCTACGAGCAGCACTTC. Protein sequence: CASSPGLVYEQHF.

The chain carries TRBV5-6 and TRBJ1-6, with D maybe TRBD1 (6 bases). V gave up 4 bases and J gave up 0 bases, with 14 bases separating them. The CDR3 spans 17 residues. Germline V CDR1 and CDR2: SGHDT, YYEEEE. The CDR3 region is CASSPGVAGSYNSPLHF. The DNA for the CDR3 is TGTGCCAGCAGCCCAGGGGTCGCGGGCTCCTATAATTCACCCCTCCACTTT.